This T cell receptor (beta chain) was documented in a study of shared clonotypes between healthy human individuals. Among the unsorted PBMC samples, replicate PCRs used around 270 ng DNA, roughly 30,000 T cell genomes. Sequencing was performed on unsorted PBMC DNA using ten immunoSEQ deep assay plates. Measured with immunoSEQ multiplex PCR; TCRdb has only the in-frame clones, and not every one. This table has 520,000 or so clones, roughly 78% appearing once. The CDR3 runs to 16 residues. Germline V lookup: CDR1 MDHEN, CDR2 SYDVKM. The V gene lost 6 bases and the J gene lost 8 bases, with 25 bases spanning the gap.

The clonotype originates from a middle-aged woman in good health. Some clones in this sample may be carry-over from other donors' samples. The V and J genes are TRBV28 and TRBJ1-2; D may be TRBD1 (5 bases). Sequencing input: PBMCs. Written as DNA, the CDR3 is TGTGCCAGCAGACTGGGGGGACCGGCGTCTTATGGCGGCTACACCTTC. Translation gives CASRLGGPASYGGYTF.